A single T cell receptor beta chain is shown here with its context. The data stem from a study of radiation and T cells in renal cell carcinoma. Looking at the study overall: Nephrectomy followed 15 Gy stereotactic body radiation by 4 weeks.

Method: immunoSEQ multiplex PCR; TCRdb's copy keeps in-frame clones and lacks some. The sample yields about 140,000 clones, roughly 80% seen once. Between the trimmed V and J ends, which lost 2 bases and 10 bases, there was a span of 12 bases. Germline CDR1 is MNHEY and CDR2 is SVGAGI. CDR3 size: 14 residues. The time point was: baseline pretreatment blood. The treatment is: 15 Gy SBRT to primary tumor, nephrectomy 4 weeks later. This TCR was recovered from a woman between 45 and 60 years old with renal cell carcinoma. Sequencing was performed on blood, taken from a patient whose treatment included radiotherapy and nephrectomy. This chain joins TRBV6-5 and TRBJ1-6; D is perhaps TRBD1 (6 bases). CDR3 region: CASSYQGSPSPLHF. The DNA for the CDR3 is TGTGCCAGCAGTTACCAGGGGTCCCCATCACCCCTCCACTTT.